Following are 16 T cell receptor beta chains from one sample sequenced in a study of a mutant IDH1 vaccine in newly diagnosed glioma. Data came from immunoSEQ multiplex PCR; TCRdb stores just in-frame clones and leaves some out. Of about 94,000 clones in the sample, about nine tenths were seen once. Which antigens these TCRs recognize remains unknown. As to time point: week 47, end of study. In every dose of vaccine, 300 ug of mutant IDH1 20-mer peptide was given alongside topical imiquimod. The sequencing used PBMCs, collected from a glioma patient whose treatment included an IDH1 peptide vaccine. These receptors were obtained from a woman between 50 and 59 years old with glioma.

The rearrangement joins TRBV27 to TRBJ2-5; the match to TRBD2 covers 7 bases. After removal of 4 bases from V and 5 bases from J, the junction contained 4 bases not matched to a gene. Germline CDR1 and CDR2: MNHEY and SMNVEV (reference sequence). CDR3 length: 13 residues. The CDR3 DNA reads TGTGCCAGCAGTTCGACTAGCATGGAGACCCAGTACTTC. Translated: CASSSTSMETQYF.

The rearrangement joins TRBV30 to TRBJ2-5; D assignment may be TRBD1 or TRBD2 (5 bases each). CDR3 length: 15 residues. V shed 3 bases and J shed 1 base, with 15 bases lying between them. Germline lookup yields CDR1 GTSNPN and CDR2 SVGIG (reference sequence). CDR3 nucleotides: TGTGCCTGGAGATCATCCGGTGGGGGCCAAGAGACCCAGTACTTC. This codes for CAWRSSGGGQETQYF. Full variable domain (outside the CDR3, taken from reference TRBV30 and TRBJ2-5): SQTIHQWPATLVQPVGSPLSLECTVEGTSNPNLYWYRQAAGRGLQLLFYSVGIGQISSEVPQNLSASRPQDRQFILSSKKLLLSDSGFYLCAWRSSGGGQETQYFGPGTRLLVL.

The CDR3: CASSNSNQPQHF. DNA for the CDR3: TGCGCCAGCAGTAATAGCAATCAGCCCCAGCATTTT. The gene calls are TRBV10-1 and TRBJ1-5; D gene ambiguous. CDR1 is WNHNN and CDR2 is SYGVQD in the germline V gene (reference sequence). Trimming shortened V by 5 bases and J by 0 bases, and 2 bases separated the two germline ends. CDR3 size: 12 residues.

This clone was seen a few times. This sequence joins TRBV27 and TRBJ1-1, with D perhaps matching TRBD1 (6 bases). V was shortened by 6 bases and J by 6 bases, with 11 bases between the two germline ends. CDR1 MNHEY and CDR2 SMNVEV come from the germline V gene (reference sequence). The CDR3 is made up of 12 amino acids. CDR3 DNA sequence: TGTGCCAGCAGCAGGGGTGGGGCTGAAGCTTTCTTT. Translated, it gives CASSRGGAEAFF.

The CDR3 nucleotides are TGTGCCAGCAGTCCTCCCGTTGGTTTCTACAATGAGCAGTTCTTC. Translation gives CASSPPVGFYNEQFF. The chain employs TRBV27 and TRBJ2-1; D gene unclear. Germline CDR1 is MNHEY and CDR2 is SMNVEV (reference sequence). The CDR3 contains 15 residues. Trimming removed 5 bases at V and 3 bases at J, with 14 bases between.

This rearrangement joins TRBV7-2 to TRBJ2-7; 13 bases align to TRBD2. The CDR3 is made up of 16 amino acids. Looked up from germline, CDR1 is SGHTA and CDR2 is FQGNSA. V lost 5 bases to trimming and J lost 5 bases; unmatched junction nucleotides: 9. The CDR3 DNA is TGTGCCAGCAGCCCTCGGACTAGCGGGAGAATCCACGAGCAGTACTTC. This codes for CASSPRTSGRIHEQYF.

The chain has TRBV27 and TRBJ2-2; 8 bases are shared with TRBD1. Germline V gives CDR1 MNHEY, CDR2 SMNVEV (reference sequence). This CDR3 has 15 residues. V was clipped by 6 bases and J by 5 bases; unmatched bases: 8. In nucleotides, the CDR3 is TGTGCCAGCAGCCTAAGACAGGGGAGGACCGGGGAGCTGTTTTTT. This encodes CASSLRQGRTGELFF.

CDR3 DNA sequence: TGTGCCAGCAGCTTAGGGGGGCGGGGACCAGCTTTCTTT. As protein: CASSLGGRGPAFF. The V and J genes are TRBV30 and TRBJ1-1; weak D call: TRBD1 (6 bases). Germline V lookup: CDR1 GTSNPN, CDR2 SVGIG (reference sequence). This CDR3 has 13 residues. The V and J ends lost 8 bases and 10 bases respectively, with 23 bases between them.

This sequence joins TRBV28 and TRBJ2-7; 10 bases are shared with TRBD2. Germline assignment: CDR1 MDHEN and CDR2 SYDVKM. The V and J ends lost 4 bases and 3 bases, in that order; junction bases with no gene match: 6. The CDR3 is 15 amino acids. The CDR3 is CASSSLAGAFYEQYF. CDR3 nucleotide sequence: TGTGCCAGCAGTTCCCTAGCGGGAGCTTTCTACGAGCAGTACTTC. Supplemented by reference TRBV28 and TRBJ2-7, the full variable domain reads DVKVTQSSRYLVKRTGEKVFLECVQDMDHENMFWYRQDPGLGLRLIYFSYDVKMKEKGDIPEGYSVSREKKERFSLILESASTNQTSMYLCASSSLAGAFYEQYFGPGTRLTVT.

This clone was counted a single time. This sequence joins TRBV6-1 and TRBJ2-1, with D perhaps TRBD2 (6 bases). Trimming left V 4 bases short and J 6 bases short, with 7 bases between. The CDR3 runs to 12 residues. Germline CDR1 MNHNS, CDR2 SASEGT. The CDR3 spells CASSGGINEQFF. DNA for the CDR3: TGTGCCAGCAGTGGCGGGATCAATGAGCAGTTCTTC.

This clone was picked up one time. This chain joins TRBV5-1 and TRBJ2-5; TRBD2 aligns across 7 bases. V lost 3 bases, J lost 0 bases, and 5 bases stayed unmatched. The CDR3 length is 15 residues. Germline CDR1 and CDR2: SGHRS and YFSETQ. The CDR3 DNA reads TGCGCCAGCAGCTCTGTAGCGGGTTACCAAGAGACCCAGTACTTC. The encoded protein is CASSSVAGYQETQYF. Supplemented by reference TRBV5-1 and TRBJ2-5, the full variable domain reads KAGVTQTPRYLIKTRGQQVTLSCSPISGHRSVSWYQQTPGQGLQFLFEYFSETQRNKGNFPGRFSGRQFSNSRSEMNVSTLELGDSALYLCASSSVAGYQETQYFGPGTRLLVL.

This rearrangement joins TRBV5-1 to TRBJ2-3; D is uncertain. This CDR3 region has 15 residues. Germline loops: CDR1 SGHRS, CDR2 YFSETQ. Trimming removed 0 bases at V and 2 bases at J, with 10 bases between. The chain's CDR3 is CASSLAAGHTDTQYF. In nucleotides, the CDR3 is TGCGCCAGCAGCTTGGCCGCCGGCCACACAGATACGCAGTATTTT.

The J gene is TRBJ2-1, the V gene TRBV27; D call uncertain. Germline V CDR1 and CDR2: MNHEY, SMNVEV (reference sequence). The CDR3 spans 13 residues. Deletions cut 6 bases from V and 4 bases from J, with 10 bases between. The CDR3 reads CASSRPPYNEQFF. The CDR3 nucleotides read TGTGCCAGCAGCCGCCCCCCTTACAATGAGCAGTTCTTC.

The rearrangement uses TRBV9 and TRBJ2-3; D might be TRBD2 (6 bases). The CDR3 runs to 16 residues. Per the germline V gene, CDR1 is SGDLS and CDR2 is YYNGEE. Trimming removed 0 bases at V and 2 bases at J, with 13 bases between. The CDR3 DNA sequence: TGTGCCAGCAGCGTAGCCCGCGGGACCTACACAGATACGCAGTATTTT. This codes for CASSVARGTYTDTQYF. The full variable domain, its missing parts supplied by reference TRBV9 and TRBJ2-3, is DSGVTQTPKHLITATGQRVTLRCSPRSGDLSVYWYQQSLDQGLQFLIQYYNGEERAKGNILERFSAQQFPDLHSELNLSSLELGDSALYFCASSVARGTYTDTQYFGPGTRLTVL.

CDR3 coding DNA: TGTGCCAGCAGCTCAGGACTAGCGGGCTTAAATGAGCAGTTCTTC. This codes for CASSSGLAGLNEQFF. The genes are TRBV7-3 and TRBJ2-1, with 11 nucleotides matching TRBD2. After removal of 4 bases from V and 7 bases from J, the junction contained 6 bases not matched to a gene. CDR1 is SGHTA and CDR2 is FQGTGA in the germline V gene. The CDR3 is 15 amino acids.

The sample holds one count of this clone. The rearrangement links TRBV18 to TRBJ1-4, with TRBD1 as a possible D gene (5 bases). The CDR3 covers 16 residues. Trimming pared 3 bases from V and 6 bases from J, leaving 17 bases between. Looked up from germline, CDR1 is KGHSH and CDR2 is LQKENI. CDR3 residues: CASSPPLGGSDEKLFF. CDR3 coding DNA: TGTGCCAGCTCACCCCCCCTCGGGGGTTCCGATGAAAAACTGTTTTTT.